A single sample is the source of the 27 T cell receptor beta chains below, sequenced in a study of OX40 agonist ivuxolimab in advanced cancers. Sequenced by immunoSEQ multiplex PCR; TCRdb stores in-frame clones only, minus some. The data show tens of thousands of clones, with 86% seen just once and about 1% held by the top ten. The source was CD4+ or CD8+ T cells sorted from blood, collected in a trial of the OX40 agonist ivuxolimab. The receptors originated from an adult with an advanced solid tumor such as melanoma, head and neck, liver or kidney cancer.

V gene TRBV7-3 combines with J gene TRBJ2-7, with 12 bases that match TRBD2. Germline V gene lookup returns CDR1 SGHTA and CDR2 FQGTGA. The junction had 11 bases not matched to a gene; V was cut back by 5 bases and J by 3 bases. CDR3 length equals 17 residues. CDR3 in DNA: TGTGCCAGCAGCGCCGGGACTAGCGGGCCGGATCGCTACGAGCAGTACTTC. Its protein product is CASSAGTSGPDRYEQYF. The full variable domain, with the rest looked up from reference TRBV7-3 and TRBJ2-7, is GAGVSQTPSNKVTEKGKYVELRCDPISGHTALYWYRQSLGQGPEFLIYFQGTGAADDSGLPNDRFFAVRPEGSVSTLKIQRTERGDSAVYLCASSAGTSGPDRYEQYFGPGTRLTVT.

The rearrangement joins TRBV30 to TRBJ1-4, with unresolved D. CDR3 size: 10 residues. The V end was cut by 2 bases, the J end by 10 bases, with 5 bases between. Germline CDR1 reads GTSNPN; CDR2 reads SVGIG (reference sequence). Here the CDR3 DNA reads TGTGCCTGGAGTCCGCGAAAACTGTTTTTT. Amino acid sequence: CAWSPRKLFF.

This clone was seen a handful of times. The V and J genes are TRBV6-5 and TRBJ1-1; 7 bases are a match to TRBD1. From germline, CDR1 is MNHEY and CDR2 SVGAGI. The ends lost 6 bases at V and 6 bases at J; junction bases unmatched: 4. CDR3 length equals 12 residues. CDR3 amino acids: CASSNRGAEAFF. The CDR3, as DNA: TGTGCCAGCAGCAACAGGGGTGCTGAAGCTTTCTTT.

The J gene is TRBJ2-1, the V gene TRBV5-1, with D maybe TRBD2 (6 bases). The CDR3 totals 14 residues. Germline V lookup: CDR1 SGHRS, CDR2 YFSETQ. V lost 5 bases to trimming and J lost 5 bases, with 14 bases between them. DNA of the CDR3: TGCGCCAGCAGGCCGACGGGACTCGACAATGAGCAGTTCTTC. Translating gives CASRPTGLDNEQFF.

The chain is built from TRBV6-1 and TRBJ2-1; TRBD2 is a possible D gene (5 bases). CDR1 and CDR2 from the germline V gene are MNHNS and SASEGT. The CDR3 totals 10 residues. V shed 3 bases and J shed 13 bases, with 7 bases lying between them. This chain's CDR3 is CASSDEGQFF. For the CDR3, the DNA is TGTGCCAGCAGTGACGAGGGACAGTTCTTC.

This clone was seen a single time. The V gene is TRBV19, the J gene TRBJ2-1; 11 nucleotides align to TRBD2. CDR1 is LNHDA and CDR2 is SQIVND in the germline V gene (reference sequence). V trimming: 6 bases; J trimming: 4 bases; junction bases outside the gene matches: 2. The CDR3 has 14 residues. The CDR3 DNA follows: TGTGCCAGTAGGGTAGCGGGAGGGTACAATGAGCAGTTCTTC. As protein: CASRVAGGYNEQFF.

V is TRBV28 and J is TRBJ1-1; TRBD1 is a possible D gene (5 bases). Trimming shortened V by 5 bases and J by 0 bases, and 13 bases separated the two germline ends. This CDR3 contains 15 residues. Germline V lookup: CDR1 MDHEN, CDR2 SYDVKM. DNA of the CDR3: TGTGCCAGCAGTCACGGGGCAGCGATGAACACTGAAGCTTTCTTT. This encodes CASSHGAAMNTEAFF.

CDR3 sequence (DNA): TGTGCCCGACCCTCTGAGGTAGCGGGAGGCGGGGAGCTGTTTTTT. Translating gives CARPSEVAGGGELFF. The rearrangement links TRBV7-3 to TRBJ2-2, with 10 bases identical to TRBD2. V gave up 11 bases and J gave up 7 bases; unmatched junction bases: 13. The germline gives CDR1 SGHTA, CDR2 FQGTGA. This CDR3 region has 15 residues.

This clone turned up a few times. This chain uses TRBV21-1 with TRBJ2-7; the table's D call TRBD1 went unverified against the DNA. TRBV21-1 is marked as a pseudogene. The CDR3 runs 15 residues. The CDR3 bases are TGTGCCAGCAGCGAAGGGGGCCGCAGCTCCTACGAGCAGTACTTC. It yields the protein CASSEGGRSSYEQYF.

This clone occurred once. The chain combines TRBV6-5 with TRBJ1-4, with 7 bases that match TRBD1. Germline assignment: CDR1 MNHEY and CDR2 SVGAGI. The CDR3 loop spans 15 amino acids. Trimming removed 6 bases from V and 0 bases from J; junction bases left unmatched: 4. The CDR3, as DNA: TGTGCCAGCAGCCCCGGACAGGCAACTAATGAAAAACTGTTTTTT. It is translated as CASSPGQATNEKLFF.

The CDR3 protein is CASRDNTGPYEQYF. In nucleotides, the CDR3 is TGTGCCAGCAGAGATAACACTGGCCCCTACGAGCAGTACTTC. The rearrangement joins TRBV5-4 to TRBJ2-7; D uncertain. The CDR3 runs to 14 residues. Trimming removed 5 bases from V and 2 bases from J, with 14 bases in between. Germline CDR1 is SGHNT and CDR2 is YYREEE (reference sequence).

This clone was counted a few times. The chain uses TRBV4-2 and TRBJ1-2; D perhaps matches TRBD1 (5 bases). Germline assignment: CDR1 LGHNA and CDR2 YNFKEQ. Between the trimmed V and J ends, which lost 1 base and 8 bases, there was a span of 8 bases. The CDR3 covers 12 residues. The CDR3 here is CASSQGQSGYTF. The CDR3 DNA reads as TGTGCCAGCAGCCAAGGACAGAGCGGCTACACCTTC.

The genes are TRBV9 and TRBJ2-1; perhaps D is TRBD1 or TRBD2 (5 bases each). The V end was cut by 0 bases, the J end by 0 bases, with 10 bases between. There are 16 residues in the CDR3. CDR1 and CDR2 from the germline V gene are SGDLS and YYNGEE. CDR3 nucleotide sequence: TGTGCCAGCAGCGTAGGAGCAGGGAGCTCCTACAATGAGCAGTTCTTC. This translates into CASSVGAGSSYNEQFF.

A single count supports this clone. CDR3 in DNA: TGTGCCACCTCTTGGGGCCTAGGAAACACTGAAGCTTTCTTT. It yields the protein CATSWGLGNTEAFF. This chain connects TRBV5-4 to TRBJ1-1; the D gene is possibly TRBD1 (5 bases). The CDR3 extends over 14 amino acids. CDR1 is SGHNT and CDR2 is YYREEE in the germline V gene (reference sequence). V gave up 9 bases and J gave up 2 bases, with 17 bases separating them.

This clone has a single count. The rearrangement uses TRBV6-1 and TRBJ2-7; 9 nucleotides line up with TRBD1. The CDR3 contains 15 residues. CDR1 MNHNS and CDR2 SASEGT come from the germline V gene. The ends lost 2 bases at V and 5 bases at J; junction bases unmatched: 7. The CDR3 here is CASSEQQGAGHEQYF. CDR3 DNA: TGTGCCAGCAGTGAACAACAGGGGGCCGGGCACGAGCAGTACTTC.

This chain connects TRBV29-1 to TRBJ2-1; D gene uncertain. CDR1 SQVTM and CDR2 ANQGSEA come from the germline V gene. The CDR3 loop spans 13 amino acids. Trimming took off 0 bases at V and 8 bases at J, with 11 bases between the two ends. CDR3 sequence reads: CSVEDEETHEQFF. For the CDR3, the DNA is TGCAGCGTTGAAGATGAGGAGACCCATGAGCAGTTCTTC.

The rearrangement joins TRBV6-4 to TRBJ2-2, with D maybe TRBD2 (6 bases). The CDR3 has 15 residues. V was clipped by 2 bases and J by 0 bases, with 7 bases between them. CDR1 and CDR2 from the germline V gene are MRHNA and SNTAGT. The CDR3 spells CASSDGGTNTGELFF. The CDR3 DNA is TGTGCCAGCAGTGACGGCGGGACGAACACCGGGGAGCTGTTTTTT.

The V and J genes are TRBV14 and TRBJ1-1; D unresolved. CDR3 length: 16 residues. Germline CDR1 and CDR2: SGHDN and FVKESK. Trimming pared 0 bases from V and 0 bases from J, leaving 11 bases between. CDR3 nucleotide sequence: TGTGCCAGCAGCCAAGAGGTTCAAACATTGAACACTGAAGCTTTCTTT. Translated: CASSQEVQTLNTEAFF.

CDR3 amino acids: CAWRGYQGYNEQFF. CDR3 nucleotide sequence: TGTGCCTGGAGAGGTTACCAGGGCTACAATGAGCAGTTCTTC. The genes are TRBV30 and TRBJ2-1; perhaps TRBD1 as D (5 bases). V was cut by 3 bases and J by 3 bases, with 12 bases left in between. The CDR3 has 14 amino acids. Per the germline V gene, CDR1 is GTSNPN and CDR2 is SVGIG (reference sequence).

CDR3 bases: TGTGCCAGCAGTTACGTACAGAGCTACGAGCAGTACTTC. Translation: CASSYVQSYEQYF. The genes are TRBV6-6 and TRBJ2-7; D is unresolved. The CDR3 runs to 13 residues. Germline V gene sequence: CDR1 MNHNY, CDR2 SVGAGI (reference sequence). The ends were cut back, 2 bases at V and 3 bases at J, with 8 bases in the middle.

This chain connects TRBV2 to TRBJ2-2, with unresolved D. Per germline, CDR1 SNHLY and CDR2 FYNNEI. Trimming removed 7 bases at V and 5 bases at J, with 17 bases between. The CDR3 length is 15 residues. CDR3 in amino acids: CASTQLGVGTGELFF. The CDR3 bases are TGTGCCAGCACGCAGCTAGGAGTCGGAACCGGGGAGCTGTTTTTT.

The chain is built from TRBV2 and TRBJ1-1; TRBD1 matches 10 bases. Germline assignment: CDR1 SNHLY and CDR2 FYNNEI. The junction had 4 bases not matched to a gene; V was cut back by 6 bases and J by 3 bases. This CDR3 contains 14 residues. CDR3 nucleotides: TGTGCCAGCAGGCGGGACAGGGGCCACACTGAAGCTTTCTTT. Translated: CASRRDRGHTEAFF.

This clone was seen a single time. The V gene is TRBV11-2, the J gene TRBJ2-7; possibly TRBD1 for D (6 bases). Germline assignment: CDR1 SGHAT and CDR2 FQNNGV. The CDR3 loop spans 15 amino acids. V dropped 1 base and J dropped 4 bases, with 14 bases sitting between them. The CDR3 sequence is CASSLGTGTGYEQYF. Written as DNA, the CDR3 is TGTGCCAGCAGCTTAGGCACAGGGACGGGGTACGAGCAGTACTTC.

The CDR3 nucleotides are TGTGCCAGCTCACCCAGGGCAGGGGGGTCCTCCTACGAGCAGTACTTC. Amino acids: CASSPRAGGSSYEQYF. The chain joins TRBV18 to TRBJ2-7, with a possible D match to TRBD1 (7 bases). Germline CDR1 and CDR2: KGHSH and LQKENI. CDR3 length equals 16 residues. The V and J ends lost 3 bases and 0 bases respectively, with 15 bases between them.

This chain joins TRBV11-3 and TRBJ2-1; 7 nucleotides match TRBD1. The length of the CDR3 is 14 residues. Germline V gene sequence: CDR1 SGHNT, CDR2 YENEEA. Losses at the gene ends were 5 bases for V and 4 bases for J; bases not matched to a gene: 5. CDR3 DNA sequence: TGTGCCAGCAGCCCAGGGACAGCTTACAATGAGCAGTTCTTC. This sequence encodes CASSPGTAYNEQFF. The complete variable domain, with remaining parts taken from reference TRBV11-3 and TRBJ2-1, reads EAGVVQSPRYKIIEKKQPVAFWCNPISGHNTLYWYLQNLGQGPELLIRYENEEAVDDSQLPKDRFSAERLKGVDSTLKIQPAELGDSAVYLCASSPGTAYNEQFFGPGTRLTVL.

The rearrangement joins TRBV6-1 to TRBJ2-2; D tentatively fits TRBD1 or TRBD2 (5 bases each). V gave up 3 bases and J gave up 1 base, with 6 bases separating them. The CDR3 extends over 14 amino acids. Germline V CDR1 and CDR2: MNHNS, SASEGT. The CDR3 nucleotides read TGTGCCAGCAGTGAGGGACGGAACACCGGGGAGCTGTTTTTT. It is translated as CASSEGRNTGELFF.

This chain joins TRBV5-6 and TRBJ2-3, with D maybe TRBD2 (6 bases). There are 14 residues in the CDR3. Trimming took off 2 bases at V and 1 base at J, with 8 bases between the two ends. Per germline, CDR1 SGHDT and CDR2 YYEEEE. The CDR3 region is CASSFSSGTDTQYF. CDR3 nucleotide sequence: TGTGCCAGCAGCTTTTCTAGCGGCACAGATACGCAGTATTTT.